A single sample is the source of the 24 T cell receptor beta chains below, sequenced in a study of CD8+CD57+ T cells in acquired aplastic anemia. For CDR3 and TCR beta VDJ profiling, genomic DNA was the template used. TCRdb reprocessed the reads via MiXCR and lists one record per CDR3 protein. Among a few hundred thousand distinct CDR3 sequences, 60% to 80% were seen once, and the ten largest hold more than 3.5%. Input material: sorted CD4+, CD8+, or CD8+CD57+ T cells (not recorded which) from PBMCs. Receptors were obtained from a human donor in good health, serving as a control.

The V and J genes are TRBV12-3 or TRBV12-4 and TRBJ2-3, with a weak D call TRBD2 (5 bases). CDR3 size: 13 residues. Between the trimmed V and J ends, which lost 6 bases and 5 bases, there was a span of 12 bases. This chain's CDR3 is CASSEGSLDTQYF. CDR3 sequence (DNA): TGTGCCAGCAGCGAGGGCTCATTAGATACGCAGTATTTT.

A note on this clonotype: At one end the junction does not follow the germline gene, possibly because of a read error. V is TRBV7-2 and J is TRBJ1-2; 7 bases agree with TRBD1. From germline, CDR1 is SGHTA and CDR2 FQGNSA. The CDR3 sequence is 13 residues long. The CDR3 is CASSVFTGASYTF. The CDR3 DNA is TGTGCCAGCAGCGTATTTACAGGGGCTAGCTACACTTTC.

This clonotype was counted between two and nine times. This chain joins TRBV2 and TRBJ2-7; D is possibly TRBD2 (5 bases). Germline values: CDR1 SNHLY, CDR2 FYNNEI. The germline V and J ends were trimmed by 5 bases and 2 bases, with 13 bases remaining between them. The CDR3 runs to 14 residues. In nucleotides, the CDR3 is TGTGCCAGCAGTCAGGAGGCCGTTACCTACGAGCAGTACTTC. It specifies CASSQEAVTYEQYF.

CDR3: CSATAGRATDTQYF. The CDR3 DNA follows: TGCAGTGCAACTGCAGGAAGAGCCACAGATACGCAGTATTTT. The chain is built from TRBV20-1 and TRBJ2-3, with D unclear. Deletions cut 6 bases from V and 2 bases from J, with 15 bases between. The CDR3 length is 14 residues. CDR1 is DFQATT and CDR2 is SNEGSKA in the germline V gene (reference sequence).

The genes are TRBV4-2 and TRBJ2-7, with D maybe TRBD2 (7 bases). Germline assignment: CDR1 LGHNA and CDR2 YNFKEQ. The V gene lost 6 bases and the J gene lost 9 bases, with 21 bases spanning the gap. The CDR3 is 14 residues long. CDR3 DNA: TGTGCCAGCAGGGGGGGCGGGGGTATAAACGGGCAGTACTTC. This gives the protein CASRGGGGINGQYF.

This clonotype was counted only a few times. The CDR3 spells CSAMSGQYF. CDR3 DNA: TGCAGTGCTATGTCCGGGCAGTATTTT. The rearrangement joins TRBV20-1 to TRBJ2-3; no clear D. The germline gives CDR1 DFQATT, CDR2 SNEGSKA (reference sequence). The V gene lost 4 bases and the J gene lost 11 bases, with 7 bases spanning the gap. There are 9 residues in the CDR3.

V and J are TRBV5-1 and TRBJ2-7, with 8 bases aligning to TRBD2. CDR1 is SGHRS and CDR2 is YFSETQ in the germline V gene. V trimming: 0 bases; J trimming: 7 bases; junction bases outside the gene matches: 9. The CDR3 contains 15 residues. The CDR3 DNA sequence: TGCGCCAGCAGCTTGGCCGGGGGGGCGTTTCTGGAGCAGTACTTC. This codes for CASSLAGGAFLEQYF.

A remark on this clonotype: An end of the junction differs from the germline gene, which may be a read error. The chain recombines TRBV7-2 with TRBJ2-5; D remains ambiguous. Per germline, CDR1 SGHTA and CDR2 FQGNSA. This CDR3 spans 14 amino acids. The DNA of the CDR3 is TGTGCCAGCAGCTGGACCTGGTCTGGCAATCAGCCCCAGTTC. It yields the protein CASSWTWSGNQPQF.

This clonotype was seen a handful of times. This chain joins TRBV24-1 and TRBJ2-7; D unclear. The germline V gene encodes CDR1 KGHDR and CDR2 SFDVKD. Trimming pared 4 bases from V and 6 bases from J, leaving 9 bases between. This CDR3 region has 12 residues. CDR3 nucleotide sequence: TGTGCCACCAGTGACCTGCGTGGCGAGCAGTACTTC. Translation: CATSDLRGEQYF.

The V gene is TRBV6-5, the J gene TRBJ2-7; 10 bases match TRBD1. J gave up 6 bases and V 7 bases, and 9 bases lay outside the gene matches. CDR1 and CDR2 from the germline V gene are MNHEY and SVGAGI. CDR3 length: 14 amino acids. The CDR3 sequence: CASNRRTGGREQYF. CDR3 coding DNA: TGTGCCAGCAACCGGAGGACAGGGGGACGCGAGCAGTACTTC.

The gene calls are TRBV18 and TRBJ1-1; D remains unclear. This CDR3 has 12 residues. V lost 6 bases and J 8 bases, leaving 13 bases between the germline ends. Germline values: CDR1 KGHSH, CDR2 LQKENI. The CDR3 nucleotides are TGTGCCAGCTCGACGGGAGATACCGAAGCTTTCTTT. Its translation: CASSTGDTEAFF.

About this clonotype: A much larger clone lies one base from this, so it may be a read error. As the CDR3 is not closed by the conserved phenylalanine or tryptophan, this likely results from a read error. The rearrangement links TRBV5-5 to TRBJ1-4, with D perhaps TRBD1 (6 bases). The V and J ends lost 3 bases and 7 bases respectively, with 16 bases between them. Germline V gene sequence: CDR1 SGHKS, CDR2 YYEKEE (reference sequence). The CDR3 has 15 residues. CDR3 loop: CASSSFTGNGEKLFS. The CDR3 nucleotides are TGTGCCAGCAGCTCGTTTACAGGGAACGGTGAAAAACTGTTTTCT.

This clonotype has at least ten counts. The CDR3 is CASSQKDSNQPQHF. CDR3 sequence (DNA): TGTGCCAGCAGCCAAAAGGATAGCAATCAGCCCCAGCATTTT. The chain couples TRBV16 to TRBJ1-5; no firm D call. The ends were cut back, 2 bases at V and 0 bases at J, with 5 bases in the middle. This CDR3 spans 14 amino acids. Germline V CDR1 and CDR2: KGHSY, FQNENV. The full variable domain, with the rest looked up from reference TRBV16 and TRBJ1-5, is GEEVAQTPKHLVRGEGQKAKLYCAPIKGHSYVFWYQQVLKNEFKFLISFQNENVFDETGMPKERFSAKCLPNSPCSLEIQATKLEDSAVYFCASSQKDSNQPQHFGDGTRLSIL.

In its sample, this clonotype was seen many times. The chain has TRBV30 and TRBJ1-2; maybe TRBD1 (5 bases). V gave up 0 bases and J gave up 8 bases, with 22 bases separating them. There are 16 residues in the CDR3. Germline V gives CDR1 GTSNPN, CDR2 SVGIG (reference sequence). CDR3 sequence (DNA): TGTGCCTGGAGTGTACTGGGGGGGTTATCTACAGGCGGCTACACCTTC. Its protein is CAWSVLGGLSTGGYTF.

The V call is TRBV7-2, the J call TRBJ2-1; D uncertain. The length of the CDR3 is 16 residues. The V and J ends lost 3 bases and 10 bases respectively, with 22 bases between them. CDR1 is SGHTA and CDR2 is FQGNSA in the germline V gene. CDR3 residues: CASSLAAPGAYEEQFF. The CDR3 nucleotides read TGTGCCAGCAGCTTGGCTGCGCCGGGTGCATACGAGGAGCAGTTCTTC.

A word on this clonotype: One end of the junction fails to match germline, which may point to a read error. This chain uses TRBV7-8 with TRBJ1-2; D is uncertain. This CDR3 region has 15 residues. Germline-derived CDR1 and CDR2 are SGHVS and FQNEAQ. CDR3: CASSLARGKKVSPTF. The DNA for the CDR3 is TGTGCCAGCAGCCTAGCGCGCGGAAAGAAGGTCAGCCCCACCTTC. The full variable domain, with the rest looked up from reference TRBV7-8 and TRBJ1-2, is GAGVSQSPRYKVAKRGQDVALRCDPISGHVSLFWYQQALGQGPEFLTYFQNEAQLDKSGLPSDRFFAERPEGSVSTLKIQRTQQEDSAVYLCASSLARGKKVSPTFGSGTRLTVV.

The CDR3 DNA sequence: TGTGCCAGCAGCGTAGGCGAAACAGGGGGCGAAGGTGGGTCACCCCTCCACTTT. It is translated as CASSVGETGGEGGSPLHF. V usage is TRBV19 and J usage is TRBJ1-6, with 9 bases that match TRBD1. Germline trimming cut 9 bases from V and 10 bases from J; bases unmatched to any gene: 22. Germline V CDR1 and CDR2: LNHDA, SQIVND (reference sequence). The CDR3 has 18 amino acids.

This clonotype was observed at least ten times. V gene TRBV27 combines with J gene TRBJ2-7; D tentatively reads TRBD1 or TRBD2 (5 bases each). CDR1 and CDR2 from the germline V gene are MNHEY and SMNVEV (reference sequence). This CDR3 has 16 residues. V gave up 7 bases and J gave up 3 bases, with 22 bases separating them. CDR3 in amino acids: CASTRSSGTAVYEQYF. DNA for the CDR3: TGTGCCAGCACCCGTTCGTCCGGGACGGCGGTCTACGAGCAGTACTTC.

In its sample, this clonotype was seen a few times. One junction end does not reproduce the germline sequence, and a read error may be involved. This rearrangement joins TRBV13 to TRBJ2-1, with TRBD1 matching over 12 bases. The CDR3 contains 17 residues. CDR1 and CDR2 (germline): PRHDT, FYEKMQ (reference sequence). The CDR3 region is CASSVGTGGLPYNEQFF. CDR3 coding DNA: TGTGCCAGCAGCGTAGGGACAGGGGGCCTTCCCTACAATGAGCAGTTCTTC. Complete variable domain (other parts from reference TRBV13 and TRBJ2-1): AAGVIQSPRHLIKEKRETATLKCYPIPRHDTVYWYQQGPGQDPQFLISFYEKMQSDKGSIPDRFSAQQFSDYHSELNMSSLELGDSALYFCASSVGTGGLPYNEQFFGPGTRLTVL.

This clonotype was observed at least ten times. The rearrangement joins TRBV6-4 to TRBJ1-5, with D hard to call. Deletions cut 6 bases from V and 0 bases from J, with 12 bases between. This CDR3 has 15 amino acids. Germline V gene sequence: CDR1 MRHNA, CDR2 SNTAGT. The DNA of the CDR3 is TGTGCCAGCAGCCATACATCGGATAGCAATCAGCCCCAGCATTTT. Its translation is CASSHTSDSNQPQHF.

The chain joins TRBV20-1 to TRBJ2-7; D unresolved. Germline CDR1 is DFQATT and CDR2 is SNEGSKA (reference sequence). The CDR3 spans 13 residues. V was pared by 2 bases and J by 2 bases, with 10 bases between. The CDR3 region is CSARLSGAYEQYF. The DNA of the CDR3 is TGCAGTGCTAGACTCTCTGGGGCCTACGAGCAGTACTTC.

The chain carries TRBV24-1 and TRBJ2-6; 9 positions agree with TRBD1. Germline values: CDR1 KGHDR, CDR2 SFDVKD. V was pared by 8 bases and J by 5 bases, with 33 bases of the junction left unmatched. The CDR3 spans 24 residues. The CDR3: CATKLTEIGAQIGQGYFRANVLTF. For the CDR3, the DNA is TGTGCCACCAAACTCACGGAGATCGGGGCCCAAATCGGACAGGGGTACTTCAGGGCCAACGTCCTGACTTTC.

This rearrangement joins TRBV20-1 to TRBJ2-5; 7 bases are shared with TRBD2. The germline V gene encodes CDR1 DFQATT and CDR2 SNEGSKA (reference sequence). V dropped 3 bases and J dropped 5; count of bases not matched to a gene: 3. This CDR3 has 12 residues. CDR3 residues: CSARTSLETQYF. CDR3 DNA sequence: TGCAGTGCTAGGACTAGCCTTGAGACCCAGTACTTC.

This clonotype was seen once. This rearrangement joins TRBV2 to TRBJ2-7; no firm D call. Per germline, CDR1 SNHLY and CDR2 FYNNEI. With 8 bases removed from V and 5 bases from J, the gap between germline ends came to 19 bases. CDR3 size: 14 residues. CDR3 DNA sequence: TGTGCCAGCTGGACGGCCCTGGGTCCCCACGAGCAGTACTTC. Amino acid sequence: CASWTALGPHEQYF.